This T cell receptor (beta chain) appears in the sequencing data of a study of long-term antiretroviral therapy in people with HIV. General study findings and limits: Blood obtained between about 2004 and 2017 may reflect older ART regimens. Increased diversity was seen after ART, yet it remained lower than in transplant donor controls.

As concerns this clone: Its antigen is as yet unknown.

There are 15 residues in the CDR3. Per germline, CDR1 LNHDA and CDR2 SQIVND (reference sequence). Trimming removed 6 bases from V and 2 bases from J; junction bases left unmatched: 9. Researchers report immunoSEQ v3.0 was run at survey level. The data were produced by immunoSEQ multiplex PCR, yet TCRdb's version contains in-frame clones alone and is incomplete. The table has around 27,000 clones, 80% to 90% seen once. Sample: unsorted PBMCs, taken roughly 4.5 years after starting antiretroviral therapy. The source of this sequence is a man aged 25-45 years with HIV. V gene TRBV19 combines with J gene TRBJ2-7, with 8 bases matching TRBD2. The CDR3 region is CASRPSRGAAYEQYF. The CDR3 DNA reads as TGTGCCAGTAGACCATCGCGGGGGGCCGCCTACGAGCAGTACTTC.